The table lists the clone carrying this T cell receptor beta chain with many counts. Its antigen remains unknown. A patient was excluded if there was uncontrolled infection, other autoimmune disease, pregnancy or lactation. Thyroid ultrasound and orbital computed tomography, with clinical symptoms and serum thyroxine and TRAb, informed diagnoses. This sample was taken from a study of T cells in Graves' hyperthyroidism and ophthalmopathy. Study-wide findings and caveats: Most clonotypes expanded in the thyroid (above 0.001) were also present in blood.

The V and J ends lost 7 bases and 8 bases respectively, with 11 bases between them. The V gene's germline CDR1 is SNHLY and CDR2 FYNNEI. The CDR3 contains 11 residues. The TCR beta CDR3 regions underwent amplification using RNA transcripts as the source. The HTBI primer set served for first-round RT-PCR of the TCR CDR3. TCRdb fed the multiplex PCR reads into MiXCR, producing one record per CDR3 protein. The sample yields about 400,000 distinct CDR3 sequences, about 15% seen once. The sample consisted of blood. This clonotype was obtained from a woman younger than 30 with Graves' hyperthyroidism. V is TRBV2 and J is TRBJ1-2, with D perhaps TRBD1 (5 bases). The CDR3 DNA sequence: TGTGCCAGCAAGTTGGGACCAGGCTACACCTTC. It specifies CASKLGPGYTF.